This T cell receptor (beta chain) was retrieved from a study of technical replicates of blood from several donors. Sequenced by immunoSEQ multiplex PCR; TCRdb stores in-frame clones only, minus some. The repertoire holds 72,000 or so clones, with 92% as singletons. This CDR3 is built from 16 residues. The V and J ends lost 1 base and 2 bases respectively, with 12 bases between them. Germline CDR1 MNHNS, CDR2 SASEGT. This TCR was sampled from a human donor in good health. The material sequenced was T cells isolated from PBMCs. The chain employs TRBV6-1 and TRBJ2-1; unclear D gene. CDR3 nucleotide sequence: TGTGCCAGCAGTGAAGGGGCTAAGCCCCCCTACAATGAGCAGTTCTTC. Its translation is CASSEGAKPPYNEQFF.